Listed here is a single T cell receptor beta chain. Its antigen is unidentified. The V segment lost 2 bases and the J segment 9 bases; nucleotides outside the gene matches: 10. CDR1 is SGHRS, CDR2 YFSETQ, per germline. The CDR3 length is 15 residues. The data were obtained in a study of OX40 agonist ivuxolimab in advanced cancers. In the study overall: With a range of roughly 20 to 85, age averaged about 58 years, and approximately 83% were male. Findings of the study overall: Among the least clonally expanded were partial responders at 0.1-3.0 mg/kg. CD8+ T cells were the subset that, on average, had more expanded clones than CD4+.

Data came from immunoSEQ multiplex PCR; TCRdb stores just in-frame clones and leaves some out. The sample includes 60,000 to 100,000 clones, over 80% of them seen just once. This clonotype originated in an adult with an advanced solid tumor such as melanoma, head and neck, liver or kidney cancer. The V and J genes are TRBV5-1 and TRBJ2-1; 8 positions match TRBD1. The specimen comprised CD4+ or CD8+ T cells sorted from blood, sampled in a trial of the OX40 agonist ivuxolimab. CDR3 sequence (DNA): TGCGCCAGCAGCTTCACAGGGGGTAGCAGGAGTGAGCAGTTCTTC. The encoded protein is CASSFTGGSRSEQFF.